Listed below are T cell receptor beta chains from one sample, sequenced in a study of CD8+ T cells in alopecia areata. Method: immunoSEQ multiplex PCR; TCRdb's copy keeps in-frame clones and lacks some. The data contain over 110,000 clones, around 49% of them seen just once; the ten biggest clones take up more than 0.95%. Here the sequenced sample was CD4+ T cells sorted from blood, taken at week 0. These receptor sequences come from a human donor with alopecia areata. The CDR3 runs from the conserved cysteine through the conserved F or W. Each record gives: clone size, V gene, J gene, D gene, CDR3 protein, CDR3 DNA. D genes are given only for firm matches. Clone sizes are given selectively: once, few, many, or a class where the clone is expanded.

>.|TRBV15|TRBJ2-3|.
CAIRQYSSTDTQYF
TGTGCCATCCGACAGTATTCTAGCACAGATACGCAGTATTTT
>few|TRBV5-1|TRBJ2-3|.
CASSLGADLTDTQYF
TGCGCCAGCAGCTTGGGGGCGGATCTCACAGATACGCAGTATTTT
>few|TRBV10-3|TRBJ2-1|TRBD2
CAISEFSGRGNEQFF
TGTGCCATCAGTGAATTTAGCGGGAGAGGAAATGAGCAGTTCTTC
>.|TRBV7-9|TRBJ2-7|.
CASSLGTEQYF
TGTGCCAGCAGCTTAGGGACCGAGCAGTACTTC
>.|TRBV2|TRBJ2-7|.
CASSESGAAVGEQYF
TGTGCCAGCAGTGAGTCGGGAGCCGCCGTCGGGGAGCAGTACTTC
>.|TRBV7-9|TRBJ2-3|.
CASSPARDTQYF
TGTGCCAGCAGCCCCGCCCGAGATACGCAGTATTTT
>.|TRBV10-3|TRBJ2-5|.
CAISDVETQYF
TGTGCCATCAGTGACGTTGAGACCCAGTACTTC
>.|TRBV4-1|TRBJ2-5|TRBD2
CASSQTAVSGRETQYF
TGCGCCAGCAGCCAAACCGCTGTTAGCGGGAGGGAGACCCAGTACTTC
>.|TRBV29-1|TRBJ2-1|.
CSGTSQGNEQFF
TGCAGCGGGACTTCGCAGGGGAATGAGCAGTTCTTC
>few|TRBV30|TRBJ2-2|TRBD2
CAWSVVRGSTGELFF
TGTGCCTGGAGTGTAGTGCGGGGGTCCACCGGGGAGCTGTTTTTT
>.|TRBV27|TRBJ1-2|TRBD1
CASSLRTGGDGYTF
TGTGCCAGCAGTCTGCGGACAGGGGGCGACGGCTACACCTTC
>.|TRBV4-3|TRBJ2-1|TRBD2
CASSQDPPSGRGNEQFF
TGCGCCAGCAGCCAAGATCCGCCTAGCGGGAGGGGCAATGAGCAGTTCTTC
>.|TRBV5-1|TRBJ2-5|TRBD2
CASSARTSGGQETQYF
TGCGCCAGCAGCGCACGGACTAGCGGGGGGCAAGAGACCCAGTACTTC
>.|TRBV29-1|TRBJ1-1|.
CSVLLGRGGGAFF
TGCAGCGTTCTCCTGGGCAGGGGAGGGGGAGCTTTCTTT
>.|TRBV5-1|TRBJ2-7|.
CASSLTSNEQYF
TGCGCCAGCAGCTTGACCTCCAATGAGCAGTACTTC
>.|TRBV5-4|TRBJ1-2|.
CASTPGGRNYGYTF
TGTGCCAGCACCCCCGGGGGGCGTAACTATGGCTACACCTTC
>.|TRBV29-1|TRBJ1-2|.
CSVDIRGYTF
TGCAGCGTTGATATCCGGGGCTACACCTTC
>.|TRBV7-2|TRBJ2-2|.
CASSLQGIGELFF
TGTGCCAGCAGTCTACAGGGAATCGGGGAGCTGTTTTTT
>few|TRBV7-8|TRBJ2-5|.
CASSLKVGDGLETQYF
TGTGCCAGCAGCCTAAAAGTGGGAGATGGTTTAGAGACCCAGTACTTC
>few|TRBV29-1|TRBJ2-5|TRBD2
CSVDVTSGRFETQYF
TGCAGCGTTGACGTGACTAGCGGGAGGTTTGAGACCCAGTACTTC
>.|TRBV7-2|TRBJ2-1|.
CASSSRWGNEQFF
TGTGCCAGCAGTTCTCGCTGGGGCAATGAGCAGTTCTTC
>.|TRBV2|TRBJ2-3|TRBD1
CASSVSMDRGTDTQYF
TGTGCCAGCAGTGTTTCAATGGACAGGGGGACAGATACGCAGTATTTT
>.|TRBV6-1|TRBJ2-7|TRBD1
CASSEAMRQGHEQYF
TGTGCCAGCAGTGAAGCTATGAGACAGGGCCACGAGCAGTACTTC
>.|TRBV7-2|TRBJ2-2|.
CASSLGLNTGELFF
TGTGCCAGCAGCTTAGGCCTCAACACCGGGGAGCTGTTTTTT
>.|TRBV28|TRBJ1-1|.
CASSLAGALNTEAFF
TGTGCCAGCAGTTTGGCGGGGGCTCTGAACACTGAAGCTTTCTTT
>few|TRBV29-1|TRBJ2-5|TRBD1
CGTADGDRGPETQYF
TGCGGAACGGCGGATGGGGACAGGGGGCCTGAGACCCAGTACTTC
>.|TRBV11-2|TRBJ1-1|.
CASSSNRVRRTEAFF
TGTGCCAGCAGCTCCAACAGGGTAAGACGTACTGAAGCTTTCTTT
>.|TRBV28|TRBJ1-1|TRBD1
CASRPHTGVAEAFF
TGTGCCAGCAGGCCCCACACAGGGGTCGCTGAAGCTTTCTTT
>.|TRBV6-5|TRBJ2-3|TRBD1
CASSSRRDRGTDTQYF
TGTGCCAGCAGTTCCCGTCGGGACAGGGGGACAGATACGCAGTATTTT
>few|TRBV2|TRBJ2-7|TRBD2
CASSEGREGEQYF
TGTGCCAGCAGTGAGGGCAGGGAGGGAGAGCAGTACTTC
>.|TRBV5-1|TRBJ2-5|.
CASSLSEETQYF
TGCGCCAGCAGCTTGTCGGAAGAGACCCAGTACTTC
>.|TRBV30|TRBJ2-5|TRBD2
CAWASGIGETQYF
TGTGCCTGGGCTAGCGGGATAGGAGAGACCCAGTACTTC
>.|TRBV23-1|TRBJ2-5|.
CASSLGGLQETQYF
TGCGCCAGCAGTCTGGGGGGCCTTCAAGAGACCCAGTACTTC
>.|TRBV18|TRBJ2-7|.
CASSNFGGGGEEQYF
TGTGCCAGCTCAAACTTTGGAGGAGGGGGAGAAGAGCAGTACTTC
>.|TRBV15|TRBJ1-2|TRBD1
CATSRDRGRQLNGYTF
TGTGCCACCAGCCGGGACAGGGGACGCCAGTTGAATGGCTACACCTTC
>.|TRBV4-2|TRBJ2-1|TRBD2
CASSQDMTSGHNEQFF
TGTGCCAGCAGCCAAGATATGACTAGCGGGCACAATGAGCAGTTCTTC
>.|TRBV30|TRBJ2-3|.
CAWSVSGGRDF
TGTGCCTGGAGTGTCTCGGGGGGCAGGGATTTT
>.|TRBV7-2|TRBJ2-5|TRBD2
CASSPGLAVETQYF
TGTGCCAGCAGCCCGGGACTAGCTGTAGAGACCCAGTACTTC
>few|TRBV15|TRBJ2-7|.
CATSREERSRVF
TGTGCCACCAGCAGAGAAGAACGGTCGCGGGTCTTC
>.|TRBV28|TRBJ2-3|.
CASSLAGAGTDTQYF
TGTGCCAGCAGTTTAGCGGGGGCGGGCACAGATACGCAGTATTTT
>.|TRBV7-9|TRBJ2-1|.
CASSAREEGQFF
TGTGCCAGCAGCGCCCGAGAGGAAGGGCAGTTCTTC
>.|TRBV30|TRBJ1-5|TRBD1
CAWSADRDQPQHF
TGTGCCTGGAGTGCGGACAGGGATCAGCCCCAGCATTTT
>few|TRBV30|TRBJ1-1|.
CAWSVSTEAFF
TGTGCCTGGAGTGTATCCACTGAAGCTTTCTTT
>few|TRBV11-2|TRBJ1-2|.
CASSLGRQAQKDYGYTF
TGTGCCAGCAGCTTAGGGCGTCAGGCCCAAAAGGACTATGGCTACACCTTC
>.|TRBV2|TRBJ2-5|TRBD1
CASSYDRASEETQYF
TGTGCCAGCAGTTACGACAGGGCGTCCGAAGAGACCCAGTACTTC
>.|TRBV7-2|TRBJ2-3|TRBD2
CASSTGTSPGTQYF
TGTGCCAGCAGCACCGGGACTAGCCCGGGTACGCAGTATTTT
>.|TRBV6-6|TRBJ2-4|.
CASGYGAKNIQYF
TGTGCCAGCGGATATGGAGCGAAAAACATTCAGTACTTC
>.|TRBV15|TRBJ1-5|.
CATSRDYEGGQPQHF
TGTGCCACCAGCAGAGATTACGAAGGTGGTCAGCCCCAGCATTTT
>.|TRBV18|TRBJ1-4|TRBD1
CASSPMTGGNEKLFF
TGTGCCAGCTCACCGATGACAGGGGGGAATGAAAAACTGTTTTTT
>few|TRBV19|TRBJ1-5|.
CASSMGRQPQHF
TGTGCCAGTAGTATGGGAAGGCAGCCCCAGCATTTT
>.|TRBV19|TRBJ1-5|.
CASSMTLNQPQHF
TGTGCCAGTAGTATGACGTTAAATCAGCCCCAGCATTTT
>few|TRBV29-1|TRBJ1-2|.
CSAGQDYGYTF
TGCAGCGCCGGCCAAGACTATGGCTACACCTTC
>.|TRBV13|TRBJ2-5|.
CASSDQGSGETQYF
TGTGCCAGCAGTGACCAGGGGTCTGGAGAGACCCAGTACTTC
>.|TRBV18|TRBJ2-5|TRBD1
CASSRTGTGVETQYF
TGTGCCAGCTCACGAACCGGGACAGGGGTAGAGACCCAGTACTTC
>.|TRBV6-6|TRBJ2-7|TRBD1
CASSYSGQGYF
TGTGCCAGCAGTTACTCGGGACAGGGGTACTTC
>.|TRBV29-1|TRBJ2-1|TRBD1
CSVDRGNPYNEQFF
TGCAGCGTGGACAGGGGAAATCCCTACAATGAGCAGTTCTTC
>.|TRBV5-1|TRBJ2-7|.
CASSRGDEQYF
TGCGCCAGCAGCAGAGGGGACGAGCAGTACTTC
>few|TRBV7-3|TRBJ1-1|.
CASSLNPGNTEAFF
TGTGCCAGCAGCTTAAACCCAGGGAACACTGAAGCTTTCTTT
>few|TRBV27|TRBJ2-7|.
CASSSRTFYEQYF
TGTGCCAGCAGTTCTAGAACGTTCTACGAGCAGTACTTC
>.|TRBV6-1|TRBJ1-2|.
CASSEVSRSYGYTF
TGTGCCAGCAGTGAAGTTAGCAGGTCGTATGGCTACACCTTC